A selection of T cell receptor beta chains follows, all from one sample in a study of cytomegalovirus exposure and HLA in healthy donors. TCRdb keeps only in-frame clones here, not all; method: immunoSEQ multiplex PCR. The repertoire has approximately 120,000 clones, around 80% of them found once; the top ten carry 13%. The sample was PBMCs. These receptors originate from a woman aged 55 to 70 in good health and CMV-seropositive. The CDR3 runs from the conserved cysteine through the conserved F or W. Fields, in order: D gene, V gene, CDR3 length, J gene, clone size, CDR3 DNA, CDR3 protein. The D gene is left open where the match is weak. The size field is filled for only some rows; it gives once, few, many or a size class.

TRBD1	TRBV28	14	TRBJ1-1	-	TGTGCCAGCAGTTCGGGACAGGGGGCAGAACAGGCTTTCTTT	CASSSGQGAEQAFF
-	TRBV25-1	14	TRBJ2-5	-	TGTGCCAGCAGTGACGTTAGAGACCAAGAGACCCAGTACTTC	CASSDVRDQETQYF
-	TRBV5-4	16	TRBJ1-1	-	TGTGCCAGCAGCACAGACGGACAGAGGTGGAACACTGAAGCTTTCTTT	CASSTDGQRWNTEAFF
TRBD2	TRBV9	16	TRBJ2-7	-	TGTGCCAGCAGCGGAGGGACTAGCGGGAGCCACTACGAGCAGTACTTC	CASSGGTSGSHYEQYF
TRBD2	TRBV9	15	TRBJ2-7	once	TGTGCCAGCAGCACCTCTGGACTAGCGGGAGGCGAGCAGTACTTC	CASSTSGLAGGEQYF
-	TRBV5-1	16	TRBJ2-6	-	TGCGCCAGCAGCTTGAGGGGACTTACTGGGGCCAACGTCCTGACTTTC	CASSLRGLTGANVLTF
TRBD1	TRBV9	13	TRBJ2-7	-	TGTGCCAGCTCGGGACAGGGGGCCGTCGAGCAGTACTTC	CASSGQGAVEQYF
-	TRBV6-5	12	TRBJ1-2	few	TGTGCCAGCAGCGACAGGATCTATGGCTACACCTTC	CASSDRIYGYTF
-	TRBV7-9	12	TRBJ2-5	-	TGTGCCAGCAGCTTAAGTGCGGAGACCCAGTACTTC	CASSLSAETQYF
TRBD1	TRBV4-3	19	TRBJ1-4	-	TGCGCCAGCAGCCAAGAGGGTTGGGGGACAGGGGGCAGGGGTGAAAAACTGTTTTTT	CASSQEGWGTGGRGEKLFF
TRBD2	TRBV4-1	16	TRBJ2-1	-	TGCGCCAGCAGCCAAACCAGCGGGAGTTTACGTAGTGAGCAGTTCTTC	CASSQTSGSLRSEQFF
-	TRBV7-8	14	TRBJ1-2	-	TGTGCCAGCAGCTTAATCACAGCCAACTATGGCTACACCTTC	CASSLITANYGYTF
TRBD1	TRBV7-6	13	TRBJ1-2	once	TGTGCCAGCAGACCCCAGGGGGACTATGGCTACACCTTC	CASRPQGDYGYTF
-	TRBV11-1	13	TRBJ1-2	-	TGTGCCAGCAGCCCTTCGGGGTACTATGGCTACACCTTC	CASSPSGYYGYTF
TRBD1	TRBV27	14	TRBJ2-1	-	TGTGCCAGTCGAAACCGGGACAGTGCAAATGAGCAGTTCTTC	CASRNRDSANEQFF
-	TRBV7-2	15	TRBJ1-3	few	TGTGCCAGCAGCTTAGTGGCGAGACAGAGAAACACCATATATTTT	CASSLVARQRNTIYF
-	TRBV7-8	14	TRBJ2-3	-	TGTGCCAGCAGCCCACGACAGCCCACAGATACGCAGTATTTT	CASSPRQPTDTQYF
TRBD1	TRBV5-1	15	TRBJ1-6	-	TGCGCCAGCAGCTTGACAGGGGGCGGGAATTCACCCCTCCACTTT	CASSLTGGGNSPLHF
-	TRBV5-8	16	TRBJ2-3	few	TGTGCCAGCAGCTTGGTATTCCAATACTACACAGATACGCAGTATTTT	CASSLVFQYYTDTQYF
TRBD2	TRBV7-2	14	TRBJ2-7	-	TGTGCCAGCAGGGCGACTAGCGGGAGCTACGAGCAGTACTTC	CASRATSGSYEQYF
-	TRBV19	13	TRBJ1-1	-	TGTGCCAGTACCATGAGACAAAACACTGAAGCTTTCTTT	CASTMRQNTEAFF
TRBD2	TRBV6-4	15	TRBJ2-3	-	TGTGCCAGCAGGGGGGAGTGGGGGGGGACAGATACGCAGTATTTT	CASRGEWGGTDTQYF
TRBD1	TRBV11-2	14	TRBJ2-5	-	TGTGCCAGCAGCGAATATACAGGGGATGAGACTCAGTACTTC	CASSEYTGDETQYF
-	TRBV18	13	TRBJ1-5	-	TGTGCCAGCTCACCGGGGGCGAGACAGCCCCAGCATTTT	CASSPGARQPQHF
TRBD1	TRBV6-1	17	TRBJ2-7	-	TGTGCCAGCAGTGTGGGGACAGGTCCAGCCTCCACCTACGAGCAGTACTTC	CASSVGTGPASTYEQYF
TRBD1	TRBV4-2	16	TRBJ2-2	-	TGTGCCAGCAGCCAAACGGGACAGGGGGACACCGGGGAGCTGTTTTTT	CASSQTGQGDTGELFF
TRBD1	TRBV27	13	TRBJ2-7	-	TGTGCCAGCAGTTTCTCAGGGGGCAGCGAGCAGTACTTC	CASSFSGGSEQYF
-	TRBV7-8	15	TRBJ1-2	few	TGTGCCAGCAGCTTAGATGGGGTGGGACATTATGGCTACACCTTC	CASSLDGVGHYGYTF
TRBD2	TRBV7-9	15	TRBJ2-1	-	TGTGCCAGCAGCCACCGGACTAGTGCCTACAATGAGCAGTTCTTC	CASSHRTSAYNEQFF
-	TRBV7-9	12	TRBJ1-4	-	TGTGCCAGCGGACAGAGTAATGAAAAACTGTTTTTT	CASGQSNEKLFF
-	TRBV5-3	14	TRBJ1-2	-	TGTGCCAGATTCGGGGGGGGCGAGGACTATGGCTACACCTTC	CARFGGGEDYGYTF
-	TRBV7-2	16	TRBJ1-6	-	TGTGCCAGCAGCTTTCCAGGAGGTTTTAGTAATTCACCCCTCCACTTT	CASSFPGGFSNSPLHF
-	TRBV15	15	TRBJ2-6	few	TGTGCCACCAGCGCCATTGGGAGTGGGGCCAACGTCCTGACTTTC	CATSAIGSGANVLTF
TRBD1	TRBV4-3	16	TRBJ1-2	-	TGCGCCAGCAGCCACCTGATCCAGGGGGCCCCTAGCGGCTACACCTTC	CASSHLIQGAPSGYTF
-	TRBV23-1	14	TRBJ1-1	-	TGCGCCAGCAGTCAGGGCAGGGTGGGAACTGAAGCTTTCTTT	CASSQGRVGTEAFF
-	TRBV18	13	TRBJ2-7	-	TGTGCCAGCTCGAAGGACAGTACCTACGAGCAGTACTTC	CASSKDSTYEQYF
-	TRBV7-7	13	TRBJ1-4	once	TGTGCTAGCAGCACGGACAGTGGCGAAAAACTGTTTTTT	CASSTDSGEKLFF
-	TRBV6-5	14	TRBJ2-3	-	TGTGCCAGCAGTTACTCGGACTTCACAGATACGCAGTATTTT	CASSYSDFTDTQYF
-	TRBV7-2	14	TRBJ1-2	few	TGTGCCAGCAGCTCAGGAACAACTAACTATGGCTACACCTTC	CASSSGTTNYGYTF